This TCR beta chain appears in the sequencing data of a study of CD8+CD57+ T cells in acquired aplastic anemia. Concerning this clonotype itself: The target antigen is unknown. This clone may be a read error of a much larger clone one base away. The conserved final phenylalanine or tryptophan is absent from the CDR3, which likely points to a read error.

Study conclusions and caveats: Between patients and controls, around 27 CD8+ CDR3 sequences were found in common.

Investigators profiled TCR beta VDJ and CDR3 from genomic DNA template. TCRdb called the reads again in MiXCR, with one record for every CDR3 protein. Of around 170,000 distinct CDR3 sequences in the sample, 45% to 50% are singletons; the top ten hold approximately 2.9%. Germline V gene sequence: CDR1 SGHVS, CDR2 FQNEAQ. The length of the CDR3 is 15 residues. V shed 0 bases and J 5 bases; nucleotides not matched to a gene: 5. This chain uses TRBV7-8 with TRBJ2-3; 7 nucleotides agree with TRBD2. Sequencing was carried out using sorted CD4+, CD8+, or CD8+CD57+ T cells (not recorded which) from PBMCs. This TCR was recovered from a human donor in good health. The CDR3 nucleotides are TGTGCCAGCAGCTTAGCCGGGGACTATATAGATACGCAGTATGTT. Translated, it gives CASSLAGDYIDTQYV.